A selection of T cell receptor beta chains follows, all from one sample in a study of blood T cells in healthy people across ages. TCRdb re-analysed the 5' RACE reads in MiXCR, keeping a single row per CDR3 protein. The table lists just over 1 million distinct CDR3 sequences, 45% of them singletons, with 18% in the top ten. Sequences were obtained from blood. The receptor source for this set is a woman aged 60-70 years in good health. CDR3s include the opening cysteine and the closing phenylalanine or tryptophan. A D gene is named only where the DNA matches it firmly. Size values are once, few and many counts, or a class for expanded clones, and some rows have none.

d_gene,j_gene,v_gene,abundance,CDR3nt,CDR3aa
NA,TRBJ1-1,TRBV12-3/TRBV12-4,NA,TGTGCCAGCAGTTTAAACCCCTTAGGTGAAGCTTTCTTT,CASSLNPLGEAFF
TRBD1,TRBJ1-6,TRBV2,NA,TGTGCCAGCAGTGAGTCCCCGGACAGGGTCTCCCCCTCACCCCTCCACTTT,CASSESPDRVSPSPLHF
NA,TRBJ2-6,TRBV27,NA,TGTGCCAGCATGACTCGAAGGGGGAGCTCTGGGTCCAACGTCCTGACTTTC,CASMTRRGSSGSNVLTF
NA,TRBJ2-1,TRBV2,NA,TGTGCCAGCTTTAATTCAGGGCGGAATGAGCAGTTCTTC,CASFNSGRNEQFF
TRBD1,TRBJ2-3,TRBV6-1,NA,TGTGCCAGCAGAGAGACAGGGGGGAGAGGGGGTTTGGGGAGTAGAATAGATACGCAGTATTTT,CASRETGGRGGLGSRIDTQYF
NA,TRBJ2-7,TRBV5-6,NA,TGTGCCAGCAGCCCCCCGGGGAACTACGAGCAGTACTTC,CASSPPGNYEQYF
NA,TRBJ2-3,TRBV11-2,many,TGTGCCAGCAGCCCCTGGGCAGGGGCTGTCACAGATACGCAGTATTTT,CASSPWAGAVTDTQYF
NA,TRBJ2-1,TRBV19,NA,TGTGCCAGTAGTAAGGGGGACTCCAACAATGAGCAGTTCTTC,CASSKGDSNNEQFF
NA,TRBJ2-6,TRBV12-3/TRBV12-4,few,TGTGCCAGCTCCCCTCCTGGGGTCCTGACTTTC,CASSPPGVLTF
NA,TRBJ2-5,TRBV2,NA,TGTGCCAGCAGTGATCGGGAGTGGGAGACTCAGTACTTC,CASSDREWETQYF
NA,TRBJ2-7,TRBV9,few,TGTGCCAGCAGCGTAGCTTTTCCGGACAGCTACGAGCAGTACTTC,CASSVAFPDSYEQYF
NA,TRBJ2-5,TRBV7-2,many,TGTGCCAGCAGCCCCGCCGGCGGTGGTTCGTACTTC,CASSPAGGGSYF
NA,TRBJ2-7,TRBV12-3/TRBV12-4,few,TGTGCCAGCAGTGTAGCGCAGTACTACGAGCAGTACTTC,CASSVAQYYEQYF
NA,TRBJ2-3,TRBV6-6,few,TGTGCCAGCAGTTACTGGGGGGCCCAAGATACGCAGTATTTT,CASSYWGAQDTQYF
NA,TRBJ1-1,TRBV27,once,TGTGCCAGTCGATCAATGGGGACACCGAACACTGAAGCTTTCTTT,CASRSMGTPNTEAFF
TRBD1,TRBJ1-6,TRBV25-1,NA,TGTGCCAGCAGAGGGGGCGGAGAGGGTTCACCCCTCCACTTT,CASRGGGEGSPLHF
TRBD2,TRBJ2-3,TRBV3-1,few,TGTGCCAGCACCTCGACTAGCGGCAGCACAGATACGCAGTATTTT,CASTSTSGSTDTQYF
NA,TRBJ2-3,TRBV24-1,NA,TGTGCCACCAGTCCTGGGAGGGGGCCCGCAGATACGCAGTATTTT,CATSPGRGPADTQYF
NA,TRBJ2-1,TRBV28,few,TGTGCCAGCAGTTCTCCCGAGGAGCAGTTCTTC,CASSSPEEQFF
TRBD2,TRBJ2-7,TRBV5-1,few,TGCGCCAGCAGCGTGGGACTAACTGAATACGAGCAGTACTTC,CASSVGLTEYEQYF
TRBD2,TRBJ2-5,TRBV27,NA,TGTGCCAGCAGTTCGTGGACTAGCGGAATAGAGACCCAGTACTTC,CASSSWTSGIETQYF
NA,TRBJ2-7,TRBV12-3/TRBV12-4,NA,TGTGCCAGCAGTGGGCAAAGTTTCTACAATGAGCAGTACTTC,CASSGQSFYNEQYF
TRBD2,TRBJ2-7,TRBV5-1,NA,TGCGCCAGCAGCTTAGCGGGAGCTGCGAACGAGCAGTACTTC,CASSLAGAANEQYF
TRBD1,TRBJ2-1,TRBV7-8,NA,TGTGCCAGCTCGGGACAGGGCGACAATGAGCAGTTCTTC,CASSGQGDNEQFF
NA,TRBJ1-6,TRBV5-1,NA,TGCGCCAGCAGCTTGACAGGGCGAAATTCACCCCCCCACTTT,CASSLTGRNSPPHF
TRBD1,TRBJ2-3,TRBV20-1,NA,TGCAGTGCTAGTCAGGGGGCAACAGATACGCAGTATTTT,CSASQGATDTQYF
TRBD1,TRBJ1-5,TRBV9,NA,TGTGCCAGCAGCCGGACAGGGCATAGCAATCAGCCCCAGCATTTT,CASSRTGHSNQPQHF
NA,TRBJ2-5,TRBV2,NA,TGTGCCAGCAGTGCCCCGGGCCAAGAGACCCAGTACTTC,CASSAPGQETQYF
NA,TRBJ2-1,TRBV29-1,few,TGCAGCGTCCCACTTACAGCTTACAATGAGCAGTTCTTC,CSVPLTAYNEQFF
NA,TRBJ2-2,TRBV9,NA,TGTGCCAGCAGCGTAGGAGGAGAGAACACCGGGGAGCTGTTTTTT,CASSVGGENTGELFF
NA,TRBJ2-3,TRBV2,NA,TGTGCCAGCAGTGAAGCTAGGGATTTGCGCACAGATACGCAGTATTTT,CASSEARDLRTDTQYF
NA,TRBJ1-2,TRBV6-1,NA,TGTGCCAGCAGTGAAACAACAGTTAACTATGGCTACACCTTC,CASSETTVNYGYTF
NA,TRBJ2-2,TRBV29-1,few,TGCAGCGTTGTGTGGCAACCCGGATACACCGGGGAGCTGTTTTTT,CSVVWQPGYTGELFF
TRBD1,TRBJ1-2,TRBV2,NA,TGTGCCAGCAGTGAACCCGGGGAGGGGGCTGACTATGGCTACACCTTC,CASSEPGEGADYGYTF
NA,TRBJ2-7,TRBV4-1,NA,TGCGCCAGCAGCCAAGGCGAAGGTAGGCCGCCATACGAGCAGTACTTC,CASSQGEGRPPYEQYF
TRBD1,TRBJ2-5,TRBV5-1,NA,TGCGCCAGCAGCTCGGGACAGGGCAGGGCGGAGACCCAGTACTTC,CASSSGQGRAETQYF
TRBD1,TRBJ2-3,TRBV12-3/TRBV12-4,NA,TGTGCCAGCAGCAAGAGACAGGGGGCTAAGTCAGATACGCAGTATTTT,CASSKRQGAKSDTQYF